This T cell receptor beta chain was sequenced for a study of T-cell reconstitution after alpha-beta-depleted transplantation in children. Germline V CDR1 and CDR2: SGHRS, YFSETQ. The CDR3 extends over 15 amino acids. Trimming left V 1 base short and J 3 bases short, with 13 bases between. A TCRbeta library incorporating unique molecular identifiers was prepared. TCRdb fed the PCR reads into MiXCR, producing one record per CDR3 protein. Of about half a million distinct CDR3 sequences detected, about 12% appear once; the ten largest clones hold more than 5.5%. This chain links TRBV5-1 with TRBJ2-5; D possibly uses TRBD1 or TRBD2 (5 bases each). Sequencing used PBMCs from the stem cell graft donor, obtained from the stem cell graft. This TCR came from a human donor who donated a stem cell graft to a child with combined immunodeficiency. CDR3: CASSLWAGTEETQYF. Here the CDR3 DNA reads TGCGCCAGCAGCTTGTGGGCCGGGACGGAAGAGACCCAGTACTTC.